These 3 T cell receptor beta chains were sequenced from one sample in a study of blood T cells in healthy people across ages. A second PCR, run for 7 to 11 cycles, used a sample-barcoded 5' primer plus a J-beta primer mix. TCRdb recomputed calls from the 5' RACE reads with MiXCR, one row per CDR3 protein. This table has some 640,000 distinct CDR3 sequences, roughly 50% appearing once. Input material: blood. All receptors derive from a woman in her fifties or sixties in good health.

V gene TRBV4-3 combines with J gene TRBJ2-4, with 8 bases identical to TRBD2. Matching the DNA end better, TRBJ2-7 makes the J call doubtful. CDR1 LGHNA and CDR2 YSLEER come from the germline V gene. The CDR3 contains 17 residues. This CDR3 is CASSHSYSRGVAYEQYF. The CDR3 nucleotides read TGCGCCAGCAGCCATTCATATTCGCGGGGGGTCGCCTACGAGCAGTACTTC.

This clonotype occurred a few times. This chain links TRBV29-1 with TRBJ2-7, with 7 bases lining up with TRBD2. J was trimmed by 2 bases and V by 5 bases; bases with no gene match: 3. This CDR3 is built from 12 residues. Germline-derived CDR1 and CDR2 are SQVTM and ANQGSEA. The CDR3 coding sequence is TGCAGCGTTTGGGAGGGGACCTACGAGCAGTACTTC. Its translation: CSVWEGTYEQYF.

Worth noting for this clonotype: Possible read error: a much larger clone is one base away. The chain is built from TRBV10-3 and TRBJ2-3; D gene ambiguous. Deletions cut 3 bases from V and 6 bases from J, with 4 bases between. The CDR3 is made up of 11 amino acids. CDR1 is ENHRY, CDR2 SYGVKD, per germline. The CDR3 DNA sequence: TGTGCCATCAGTGAACCTGATACGCAGTATTTT. It specifies CAISEPDTQYF.